The present entry profiles one T cell receptor (beta chain) with its context. No antigen is known for it. This record belongs to a study of PD-L1 blockade in urothelial cancer. Overall study: About 85% of the roughly 30 patients were males with bladder-origin urothelial cancer. Prior chemotherapy ranged from 0 to 3 regimens per patient.

Notes on the study in general: Lower pretreatment blood TCR clonality, under the median, predicted better survival, researchers reported.

The method was immunoSEQ multiplex PCR; TCRdb's version includes in-frame clones alone and lacks a portion of them. Of about 110,000 clones in the sample, roughly 84% were seen once. V dropped 0 bases and J dropped 11 bases, with 17 bases sitting between them. The CDR3 contains 15 residues. Germline CDR1 LNHNV, CDR2 YYDKDF (reference sequence). Per-patient samples, pretreatment and on-treatment, numbered 1 to 8. This clonotype was obtained from a man in his forties or fifties with urothelial cancer. Sequencing used PBMCs, obtained around atezolizumab (anti-PD-L1) treatment. The V call is TRBV15, the J call TRBJ1-5; the D gene is possibly TRBD1 (6 bases). The CDR3, as DNA: TGTGCCACCAGCAGAGATTGGGGGGGCGGAGAGGCCCAGCATTTT. Protein sequence: CATSRDWGGGEAQHF.